One and the same sample provided the 13 T cell receptor beta chains below, sequenced in a study of cytomegalovirus exposure and HLA in healthy donors. PCR involved 60 Vbeta and 13 Jbeta primers. The repertoire was sequenced with immunoSEQ multiplex PCR; TCRdb's copy has only in-frame clones and lacks some. The data contain about 120,000 clones, about 81% of them seen just once; the ten biggest clones take up about 1.8%. The sequenced sample was PBMCs. The receptors derive from a man in his forties in good health and CMV-seronegative.

This clone was seen only a few times. The chain recombines TRBV7-9 with TRBJ1-1; no reliable D call. Trimming took off 3 bases at V and 1 base at J, with 12 bases between the two ends. Germline V gene data show CDR1 as SEHNR and CDR2 as FQNEAQ (reference sequence). The CDR3 covers 15 residues. The CDR3 reads CASSFFGVENTEAFF. In DNA form, the CDR3 reads TGTGCCAGCAGCTTCTTCGGGGTTGAGAACACTGAAGCTTTCTTT.

The rearrangement uses TRBV6-5 and TRBJ2-7; TRBD1 matches 9 bases. CDR1 is MNHEY and CDR2 is SVGAGI in the germline V gene. J was trimmed by 9 bases and V by 5 bases; bases with no gene match: 8. This CDR3 region has 13 residues. In nucleotides, the CDR3 is TGTGCCAGCAGTCAAACAGGGGGCGCAGGGCAGTACTTC. Amino acid sequence: CASSQTGGAGQYF.

DNA for the CDR3: TGTGCCAGCAGATCCAATGGTCGGGATACGCAGTATTTT. Translated, it gives CASRSNGRDTQYF. The chain employs TRBV7-2 and TRBJ2-3; D is unclear. V shed 6 bases and J shed 6 bases, with 13 bases lying between them. The CDR3 length is 13 residues. CDR1 and CDR2 from the germline V gene are SGHTA and FQGNSA.

The gene calls are TRBV19 and TRBJ2-1; 10 bases match TRBD2. The CDR3 covers 15 residues. V lost 1 base and J lost 8; bases outside the gene matches: 5. Germline V gives CDR1 LNHDA, CDR2 SQIVND (reference sequence). Here the CDR3 reads CASSIAPSGSYEQFF. DNA of the CDR3: TGTGCCAGTAGTATAGCCCCTAGCGGGAGCTATGAGCAGTTCTTC.

This chain links TRBV9 with TRBJ1-5; weak D call: TRBD1 (6 bases). V was shortened by 4 bases and J by 3 bases, with 14 bases between the two germline ends. The CDR3 covers 15 residues. Germline V gene sequence: CDR1 SGDLS, CDR2 YYNGEE. The CDR3 DNA sequence: TGTGCCAGCAGCACCGGGGACATAAACAATCAGCCCCAGCATTTT. Protein: CASSTGDINNQPQHF.

The rearrangement joins TRBV7-9 to TRBJ2-7, with TRBD1 matching over 8 bases. The V and J ends lost 5 bases and 2 bases, in that order; junction bases with no gene match: 5. The CDR3 loop spans 14 amino acids. The germline gives CDR1 SEHNR, CDR2 FQNEAQ (reference sequence). The CDR3 region has the DNA TGTGCCAGCAGCCCTGGACAGGGACCCTACGAGCAGTACTTC. This codes for CASSPGQGPYEQYF.

The chain has TRBV7-9 and TRBJ2-2, with TRBD2 as a possible D gene (6 bases). The V and J ends lost 8 bases and 2 bases respectively, with 15 bases between them. The CDR3 extends over 15 amino acids. Germline CDR1 reads SEHNR; CDR2 reads FQNEAQ (reference sequence). The CDR3 DNA follows: TGTGCCAGCTCGGTCGGGACTCAAAACACCGGGGAGCTGTTTTTT. Residues: CASSVGTQNTGELFF. Together with reference TRBV7-9 and TRBJ2-2, the CDR3 gives the full variable domain: DTGVSQNPRHKITKRGQNVTFRCDPISEHNRLYWYRQTLGQGPEFLTYFQNEAQLEKSRLLSDRFSAERPKGSFSTLEIQRTEQGDSAMYLCASSVGTQNTGELFFGEGSRLTVL.

This clone was recorded a few times. V gene TRBV5-1 combines with J gene TRBJ1-1; D is unclear. CDR1 SGHRS and CDR2 YFSETQ come from the germline V gene. CDR3 size: 14 residues. V shed 7 bases and J shed 1 base, with 14 bases lying between them. The CDR3 here is CASALLGENTEAFF. CDR3 DNA sequence: TGCGCCAGCGCGCTCCTGGGAGAGAACACTGAAGCTTTCTTT.

This clone was detected only once. This chain uses TRBV4-1 with TRBJ1-2; possible D gene TRBD1, 6 bases. The germline CDR1 and CDR2 sequences are MGHRA and YSYEKL. CDR3 length: 15 amino acids. V was shortened by 4 bases and J by 4 bases, with 16 bases between the two germline ends. This CDR3 reads CASSPQSTGPYGYTF. The CDR3 nucleotides read TGCGCCAGCAGCCCTCAATCGACAGGCCCCTATGGCTACACCTTC.

V gene TRBV28 combines with J gene TRBJ2-1; 7 bases are a match to TRBD2. The CDR3 sequence is 17 residues long. Germline V CDR1 and CDR2: MDHEN, SYDVKM. Unmatched junction bases numbered 18, after V lost 6 bases and J lost 7 bases. For the CDR3, the DNA is TGTGCCAGCAGATCCCTGGTCGGACTAGGGAACTTGAATGAGCAGTTCTTC. Its translation: CASRSLVGLGNLNEQFF.

The V and J genes are TRBV7-2 and TRBJ2-1; D not certain. CDR3 length: 13 residues. Germline V gives CDR1 SGHTA, CDR2 FQGNSA. The ends were cut back, 3 bases at V and 7 bases at J, with 10 bases in the middle. This CDR3 is CASSFQAWNEQFF. CDR3 bases: TGTGCCAGCAGCTTTCAAGCCTGGAATGAGCAGTTCTTC.

The chain uses TRBV7-9 and TRBJ1-1; D is unresolved. Deletions cut 8 bases from V and 0 bases from J, with 13 bases between. CDR1 SEHNR and CDR2 FQNEAQ come from the germline V gene (reference sequence). This CDR3 contains 14 residues. The CDR3 coding sequence is TGTGCCAGCCTCCCGGTGGAGGTGAACACTGAAGCTTTCTTT. This gives the protein CASLPVEVNTEAFF.

The chain employs TRBV27 and TRBJ2-3, with D maybe TRBD1 (6 bases). Trimming left V 5 bases short and J 4 bases short, with 16 bases between. From germline, CDR1 is MNHEY and CDR2 SMNVEV (reference sequence). The CDR3 has 15 amino acids. The CDR3 spells CASSHRDTVSDTQYF. The CDR3 bases are TGTGCCAGCAGTCACCGGGACACAGTTTCAGATACGCAGTATTTT.